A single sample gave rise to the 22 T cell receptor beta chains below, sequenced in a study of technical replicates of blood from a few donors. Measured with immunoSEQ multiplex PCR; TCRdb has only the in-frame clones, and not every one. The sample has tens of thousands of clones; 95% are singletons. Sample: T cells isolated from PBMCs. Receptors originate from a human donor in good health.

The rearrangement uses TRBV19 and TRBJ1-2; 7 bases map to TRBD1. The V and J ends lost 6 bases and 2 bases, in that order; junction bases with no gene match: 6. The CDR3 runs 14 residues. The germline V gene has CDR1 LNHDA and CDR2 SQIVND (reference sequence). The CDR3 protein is CASSQTGNNYGYTF. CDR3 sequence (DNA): TGTGCCAGTAGCCAGACAGGGAACAACTATGGCTACACCTTC.

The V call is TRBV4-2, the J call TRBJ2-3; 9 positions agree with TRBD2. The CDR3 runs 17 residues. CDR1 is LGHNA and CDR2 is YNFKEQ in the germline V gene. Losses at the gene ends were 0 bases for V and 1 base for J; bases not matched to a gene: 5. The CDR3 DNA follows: TGTGCCAGCAGCCAAGATCCGGCGGGAGGGCGCACAGATACGCAGTATTTT. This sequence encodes CASSQDPAGGRTDTQYF.

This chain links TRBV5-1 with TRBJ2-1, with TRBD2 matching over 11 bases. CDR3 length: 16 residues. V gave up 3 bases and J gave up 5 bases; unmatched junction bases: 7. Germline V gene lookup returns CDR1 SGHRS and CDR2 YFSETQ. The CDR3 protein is CASSYSLAGENNEQFF. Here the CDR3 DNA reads TGCGCCAGCAGCTATTCACTAGCGGGGGAAAACAATGAGCAGTTCTTC.

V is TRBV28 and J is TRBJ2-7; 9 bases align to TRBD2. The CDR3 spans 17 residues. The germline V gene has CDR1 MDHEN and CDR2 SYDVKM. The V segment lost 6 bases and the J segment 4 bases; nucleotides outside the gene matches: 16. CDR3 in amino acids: CASRPGTSMGWAYEQYF. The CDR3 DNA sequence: TGTGCCAGCAGACCTGGGACTAGCATGGGATGGGCTTACGAGCAGTACTTC.

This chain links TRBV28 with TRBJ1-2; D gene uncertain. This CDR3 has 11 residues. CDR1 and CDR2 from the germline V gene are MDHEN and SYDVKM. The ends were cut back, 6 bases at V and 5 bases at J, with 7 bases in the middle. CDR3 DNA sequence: TGTGCCAGCAGATCGGGTTATGGCTACACCTTC. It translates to CASRSGYGYTF.

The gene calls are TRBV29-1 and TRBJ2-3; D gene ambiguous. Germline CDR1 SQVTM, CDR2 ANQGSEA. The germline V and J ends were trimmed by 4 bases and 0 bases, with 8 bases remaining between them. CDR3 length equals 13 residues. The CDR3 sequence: CSVVPPSTDTQYF. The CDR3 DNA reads TGCAGCGTTGTTCCCCCTAGCACAGATACGCAGTATTTT.

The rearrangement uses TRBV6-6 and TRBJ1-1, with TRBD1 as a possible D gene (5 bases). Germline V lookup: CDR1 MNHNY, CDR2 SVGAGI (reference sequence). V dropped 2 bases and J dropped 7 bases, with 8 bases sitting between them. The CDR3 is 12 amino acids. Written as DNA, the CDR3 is TGTGCCAGCAGTTACGGGGGGGGTGAAGCTTTCTTT. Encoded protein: CASSYGGGEAFF.

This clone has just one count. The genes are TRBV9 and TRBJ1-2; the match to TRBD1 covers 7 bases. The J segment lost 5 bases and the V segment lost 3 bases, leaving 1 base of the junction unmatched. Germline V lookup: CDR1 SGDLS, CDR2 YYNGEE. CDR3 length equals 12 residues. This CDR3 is CASSAGQYGYTF. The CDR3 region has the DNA TGTGCCAGCAGCGCGGGACAGTATGGCTACACCTTC.

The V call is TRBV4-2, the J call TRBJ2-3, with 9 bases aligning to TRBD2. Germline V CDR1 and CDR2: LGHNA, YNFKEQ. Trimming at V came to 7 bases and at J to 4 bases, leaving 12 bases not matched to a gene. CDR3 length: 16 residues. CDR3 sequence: CASTPGAVAGADTQYF. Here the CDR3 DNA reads TGTGCCAGCACCCCGGGGGCAGTAGCGGGAGCAGATACGCAGTATTTT.

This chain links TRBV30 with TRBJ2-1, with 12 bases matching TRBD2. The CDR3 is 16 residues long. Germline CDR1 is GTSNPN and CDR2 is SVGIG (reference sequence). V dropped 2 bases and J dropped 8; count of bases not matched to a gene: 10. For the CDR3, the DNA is TGTGCCTGGAGTACAACACCTAGCGGGGGGGCGCATGAGCAGTTCTTC. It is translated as CAWSTTPSGGAHEQFF.

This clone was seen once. CDR3 nucleotide sequence: TGTGCCAGCAGCTATGGTGTGGGACAGGGGGCGTTGAAGACCCAGTACTTC. Protein sequence: CASSYGVGQGALKTQYF. The V call is TRBV28, the J call TRBJ2-5; 12 nucleotides align to TRBD1. Per the germline V gene, CDR1 is MDHEN and CDR2 is SYDVKM. The CDR3 spans 17 residues. J lost 6 bases, V lost 6 bases, and 14 bases had no gene match.

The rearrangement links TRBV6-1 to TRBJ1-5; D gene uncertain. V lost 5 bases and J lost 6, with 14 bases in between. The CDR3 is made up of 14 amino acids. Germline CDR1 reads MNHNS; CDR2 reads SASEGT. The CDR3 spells CASSPRQRPQPQHF. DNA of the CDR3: TGTGCCAGCAGTCCCCGACAAAGACCTCAGCCCCAGCATTTT.

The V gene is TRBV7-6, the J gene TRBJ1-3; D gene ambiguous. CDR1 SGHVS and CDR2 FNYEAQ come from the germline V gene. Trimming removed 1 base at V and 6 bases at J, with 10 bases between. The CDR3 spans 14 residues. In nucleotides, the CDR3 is TGTGCCAGCAGCTTAGAGGCAGAGGCAAACACCATATATTTT. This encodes CASSLEAEANTIYF.

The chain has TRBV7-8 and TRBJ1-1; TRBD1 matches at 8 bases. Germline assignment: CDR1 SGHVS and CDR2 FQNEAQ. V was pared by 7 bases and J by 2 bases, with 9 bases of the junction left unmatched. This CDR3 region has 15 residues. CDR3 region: CASIPRGQDNTEAFF. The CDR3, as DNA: TGTGCCAGCATCCCCCGGGGACAGGATAACACTGAAGCTTTCTTT.

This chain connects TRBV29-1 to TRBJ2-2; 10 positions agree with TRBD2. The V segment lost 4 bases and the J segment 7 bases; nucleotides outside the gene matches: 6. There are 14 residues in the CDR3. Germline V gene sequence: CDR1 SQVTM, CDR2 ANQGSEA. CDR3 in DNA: TGCAGCGTTGCCCGGACTAGCGGAGTCGGGGAGCTGTTTTTT. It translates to CSVARTSGVGELFF.

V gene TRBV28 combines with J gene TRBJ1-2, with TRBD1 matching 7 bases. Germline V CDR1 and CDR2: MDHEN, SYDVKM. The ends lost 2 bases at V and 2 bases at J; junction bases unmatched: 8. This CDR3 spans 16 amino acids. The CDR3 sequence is CASSLKQGFSNYGYTF. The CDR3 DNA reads TGTGCCAGCAGTTTAAAACAGGGGTTCAGCAACTATGGCTACACCTTC.

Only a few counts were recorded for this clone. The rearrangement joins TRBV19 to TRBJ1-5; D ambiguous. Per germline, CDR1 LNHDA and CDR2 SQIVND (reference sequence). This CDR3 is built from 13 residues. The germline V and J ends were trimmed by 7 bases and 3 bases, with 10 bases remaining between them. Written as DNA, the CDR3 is TGTGCCAGTACTCTTGCGCCCAATCAGCCCCAGCATTTT. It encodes CASTLAPNQPQHF.

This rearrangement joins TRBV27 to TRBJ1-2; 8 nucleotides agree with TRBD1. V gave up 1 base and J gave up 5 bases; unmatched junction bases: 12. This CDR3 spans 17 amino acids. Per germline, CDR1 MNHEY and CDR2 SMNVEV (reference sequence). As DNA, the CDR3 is TGTGCCAGCAGTTTATTAACCGGGGGGACAGGTCTTTATGGCTACACCTTC. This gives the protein CASSLLTGGTGLYGYTF.

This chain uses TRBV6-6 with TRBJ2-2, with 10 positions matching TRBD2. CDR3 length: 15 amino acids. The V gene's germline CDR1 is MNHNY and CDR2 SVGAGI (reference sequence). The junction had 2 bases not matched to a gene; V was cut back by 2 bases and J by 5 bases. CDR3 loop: CASSYKLAGTGELFF. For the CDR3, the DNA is TGTGCCAGCAGTTACAAACTAGCGGGAACCGGGGAGCTGTTTTTT.

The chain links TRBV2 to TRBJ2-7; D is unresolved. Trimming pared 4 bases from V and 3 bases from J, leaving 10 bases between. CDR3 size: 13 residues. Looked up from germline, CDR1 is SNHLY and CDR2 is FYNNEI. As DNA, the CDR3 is TGTGCCAGCAGTGGAGACTCCCTCTACGAGCAGTACTTC. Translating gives CASSGDSLYEQYF. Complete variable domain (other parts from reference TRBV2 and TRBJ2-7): EPEVTQTPSHQVTQMGQEVILRCVPISNHLYFYWYRQILGQKVEFLVSFYNNEISEKSEIFDDQFSVERPDGSNFTLKIRSTKLEDSAMYFCASSGDSLYEQYFGPGTRLTVT.

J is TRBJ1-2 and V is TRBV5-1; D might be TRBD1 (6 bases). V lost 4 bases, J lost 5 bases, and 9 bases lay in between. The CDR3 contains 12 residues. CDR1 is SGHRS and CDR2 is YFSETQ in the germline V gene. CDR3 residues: CASSPGTYGYTF. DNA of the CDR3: TGCGCCAGCAGCCCTGGGACATATGGCTACACCTTC.

The CDR3 spells CASSQRVTTGTEAFF. The CDR3 DNA reads as TGCGCCAGCAGCCAGAGGGTCACAACGGGCACTGAAGCTTTCTTT. This chain uses TRBV4-1 with TRBJ1-1, with D unresolved. CDR1 is MGHRA, CDR2 YSYEKL, per germline. This CDR3 comprises 15 residues. With 3 bases removed from V and 4 bases from J, the gap between germline ends came to 15 bases.